This TCR beta chain was sequenced for a study of T cell clones after liver transplantation (dated by TCRdb to about 2019). As for the study more broadly: ITN030ST, the source of the samples, was a randomized trial that attempted immunosuppression withdrawal within 2 years of liver transplantation. The subjects received no induction therapy and were kept on standard immunosuppression until randomization at 12-24 months post-transplant. Tolerance was defined as complete withdrawal of immunosuppression for at least one year without a rise in liver enzymes beyond twice the upper limit of normal. After a pre-transplant mixed lymphocyte reaction, TCRbeta sequencing was used to pinpoint donor-reactive T cell clones, which were subsequently tracked in post-transplant blood. As an antigen-independent comparator for donor-reactive sequences, third party-reactive TCRbeta sequences were also identified from pre-transplant MLRs. Three of the eight recipients were HCV-positive; the others were transplanted for non-autoimmune, non-viral indications. Blood samples were collected pre-transplant, pre-randomization before withdrawal, and post-randomization after either full withdrawal or failed withdrawal. The study cohort included 8 liver transplant recipients, of whom 3 were classified as tolerant and 5 as non-tolerant. The investigation overall reported the following: Low numbers of available donor cells limited the measurable donor-reactive repertoire in two subjects. The decline in donor-reactive sequences exceeded the decline in third party-reactive sequences, suggesting partial antigen-specific deletion that was unrelated to withdrawal success. Since no allograft tissue specimens were available, donor-reactive T cells may have migrated into the graft instead of being deleted. Conclusions were preliminary, limited by small, heterogeneous patient numbers and non-standardized post-transplant time points. After accounting for repertoire turnover, donor-reactive detection was significantly reduced in 7 of 8 subjects for CD4 and 8 of 8 for CD8. A significant post-transplant decrease in circulating donor-reactive CD4 TCRbeta sequences was observed in most of the 8 subjects, irrespective of tolerance or HCV status.

Unstimulated PBMCs, after thawing, were stained for CD3, CD4 and CD8 and then FACS-sorted into CD3+CD4+ and CD3+CD8+ populations. Randomization to immunosuppression withdrawal applied to every one of the 8 studied subjects. The Qiagen DNeasy Blood and Tissue Kit was used for genomic DNA isolation. This clone was seen only a few times. Its antigen remains undetermined. No per-base quality is available; no much larger clone lies one base away. Counted from cysteine to phenylalanine, this CDR3 has 13 amino acids. Of the read, only the CDR3 DNA is kept; its 39 bases are in frame from base 1. Trimming takes 5 bases from V and 6 bases from J, and the germline ends sit 13 bases apart. As encoded in the germline V gene (reference sequence), CDR1 is MNHEY while CDR2 is SMNVEV. Using immunoSEQ, frozen genomic DNA was subjected to high-throughput TCRbeta CDR3 sequencing, a process that included PCR amplification, mapping, bias correction and internal controls. The original pipeline was this. Productive rearrangements were kept, and unique TCRbeta sequences were defined by CDR3 nucleotide sequence plus V and J gene. For a sequence to be called donor-reactive, it needed a frequency of at least 0.01% and at least 5-fold expansion in CFSE-low cells compared with unstimulated pre-transplant cells. Minimum frequency thresholds were set for each subject based on the unstimulated sample with the lowest template count, ensuring at least 90% detection power. Repertoire turnover was measured by Jensen-Shannon divergence between the top 1000 TCRbeta sequences post- and pre-transplant. Two-sided Fisher's exact tests were used to test for changes in the detection of donor-reactive sequences. Entries here come from immuneACCESS through TCRdb and include only in-frame sequences with V and J called. Some clones fail to appear in such tables; in the studies checked, an unresolved V gene covers under half of the shortfall, and the cause of the remainder is unknown. The D gene and trimming were derived from the DNA, and the V and J assignments and clone size from that table. This sample comprises 25,000 to 35,000 clones, around 94% of them detected only once. 25% to 30% of the sample goes to the ten largest clones.

In this chain, TRBV27 is recombined with TRBJ1-2; the D gene identity is not certain. Specimen: CD8+ T cells from blood, collected 12 months after liver transplant. The source is a human patient who received a liver transplant. In patients who had a transplant, some T cells may come from the graft donor. The CDR3 here reads CASSPSGFHGYTF. The DNA reads TGTGCCAGCAGTCCCTCGGGGTTTCATGGCTACACCTTC.